This T cell receptor beta chain appears in the sequencing data of a study of CD8+ T cells in alopecia areata. Study background: The drug, oral tofacitinib, was given to treated patients at 5 to 10 mg twice daily. Regarding the study as a whole: Scalp sample sequencing also detects resident alphabeta T cells of normal skin. TCR sharing across patients was less clear than in mice, possibly HLA-related.

Once RNA had been extracted, it was reverse transcribed into cDNA to act as the sequencing template. The table came from immunoSEQ multiplex PCR; TCRdb's copy has only in-frame clones and leaves some out. The table shows hundreds of thousands of clones, with about three fifths occurring only once. Points on this clone: Its target is not known.

Trimming took 6 bases from V and 8 from J, leaving 19 bases between them. CDR1 is MNHEY, CDR2 SVGAGI, per germline. This CDR3 is 14 amino acids long. The chain employs TRBV6-5 and TRBJ1-2; TRBD1 is a possible D gene (6 bases). Source: CD4+ T cells sorted from blood, taken at week 0. This receptor was taken from a human donor with alopecia areata. The CDR3 here is CASSRQESAYGYTF. CDR3 nucleotides: TGTGCCAGCAGCCGACAGGAATCGGCTTACGGCTACACCTTC.